The next 28 T cell receptor beta chains were all read from a single sample in a study of STAT5B mutations in CD4+ large granular lymphocyte leukemia. Sequenced by immunoSEQ multiplex PCR; TCRdb stores in-frame clones only, minus some. The table includes more than 30,000 clones, 65% to 70% detected once. The sample comprised CD4+ T cells from blood buffy coats. Receptors were obtained from a human donor in good health.

The rearrangement links TRBV14 to TRBJ2-7; maybe TRBD2 (6 bases). Trimming shortened V by 1 base and J by 2 bases, and 12 bases separated the two germline ends. The CDR3 spans 15 residues. From germline, CDR1 is SGHDN and CDR2 FVKESK. The CDR3 protein is CASSQVSGRPYEQYF. The CDR3 bases are TGTGCCAGCAGCCAAGTTAGCGGCAGACCCTACGAGCAGTACTTC.

This rearrangement joins TRBV29-1 to TRBJ1-1; maybe TRBD1 (5 bases). CDR1 and CDR2 from the germline V gene are SQVTM and ANQGSEA. V lost 3 bases and J lost 4, with 18 bases in between. The CDR3 contains 15 residues. CDR3 region: CSVEIVPGSGTEAFF. The CDR3 DNA is TGCAGCGTTGAGATCGTGCCAGGGTCAGGCACTGAAGCTTTCTTT. Variable domain in full (rest from reference TRBV29-1 and TRBJ1-1): SAVISQKPSRDICQRGTSLTIQCQVDSQVTMMFWYRQQPGQSLTLIATANQGSEATYESGFVIDKFPISRPNLTFSTLTVSNMSPEDSSIYLCSVEIVPGSGTEAFFGQGTRLTVV.

This clone turned up a few times. The V and J genes are TRBV2 and TRBJ1-1; TRBD1 aligns across 8 bases. V trimming: 5 bases; J trimming: 8 bases; junction bases outside the gene matches: 7. The CDR3 spans 13 residues. CDR1 and CDR2 from the germline V gene are SNHLY and FYNNEI. CDR3 loop: CASSRTGKEEAFF. CDR3 coding DNA: TGTGCCAGCAGTCGGACAGGGAAAGAGGAAGCTTTCTTT.

The genes are TRBV10-1 and TRBJ1-4, with TRBD1 as a possible D gene (5 bases). Germline V gives CDR1 WNHNN, CDR2 SYGVQD (reference sequence). CDR3 size: 19 residues. Trimming removed 0 bases from V and 6 bases from J, with 23 bases in between. CDR3 bases: TGCGCCAGCAGTGAGTCCCCCCCCTCTCAGGGTTTTGGGGATGAAAAACTGTTTTTT. Translation: CASSESPPSQGFGDEKLFF.

The J gene is TRBJ2-1, the V gene TRBV7-2; a possible D gene is TRBD1 (6 bases). Trimming took 5 bases from V and 2 from J, leaving 10 bases between them. Germline V gene lookup returns CDR1 SGHTA and CDR2 FQGNSA. The CDR3 covers 14 residues. The CDR3 is CASSRQGTYNEQFF. The CDR3 DNA sequence: TGTGCCAGCAGCCGGCAGGGGACCTACAATGAGCAGTTCTTC.

This chain connects TRBV4-3 to TRBJ2-1, with 10 bases lining up with TRBD2. Trimming took 4 bases from V and 0 from J; bases not matched to a gene: 0. Germline CDR1 reads LGHNA; CDR2 reads YSLEER. CDR3 length: 15 residues. The CDR3 reads CASSRLAGSYNEQFF. The CDR3, as DNA: TGCGCCAGCAGCCGACTAGCGGGCTCCTACAATGAGCAGTTCTTC.

The V call is TRBV19, the J call TRBJ1-4; 9 positions agree with TRBD1. The CDR3 contains 14 residues. In germline, CDR1 is LNHDA, CDR2 SQIVND (reference sequence). J was trimmed by 8 bases and V by 5 bases; bases with no gene match: 6. The CDR3, as DNA: TGTGCCAGTAGTGACGACAGGGGGAACGAAAAACTGTTTTTT. Protein product: CASSDDRGNEKLFF.

This sequence joins TRBV19 and TRBJ2-1; 8 bases line up with TRBD1. The CDR3 loop spans 15 amino acids. Germline V CDR1 and CDR2: LNHDA, SQIVND (reference sequence). V was pared by 5 bases and J by 5 bases, with 8 bases of the junction left unmatched. The DNA of the CDR3 is TGTGCCAGTAGTCCCCAGACAGGGGAACACAATGAGCAGTTCTTC. Protein: CASSPQTGEHNEQFF.

V and J are TRBV28 and TRBJ1-2, with D tentatively TRBD1 (5 bases). The length of the CDR3 is 16 residues. CDR1 and CDR2 (germline): MDHEN, SYDVKM. Trimming shortened V by 3 bases and J by 4 bases, and 18 bases separated the two germline ends. The CDR3 DNA is TGTGCCAGCAGTTTCCACACTGGGACGCGGGGCTATGGCTACACCTTC. Its translation: CASSFHTGTRGYGYTF.

The chain is built from TRBV6-7 and TRBJ2-2, with a possible D match to TRBD2 (6 bases). TRBV6-7 carries the ORF label, with uncertain function. This CDR3 is built from 15 residues. V lost 5 bases to trimming and J lost 7 bases, with 17 bases between them. The chain's CDR3 is CASSPLRGVSGELFF. The DNA for the CDR3 is TGTGCCAGCAGTCCCCTCCGCGGGGTCAGCGGGGAGCTGTTTTTT.

V gene TRBV5-4 combines with J gene TRBJ2-7; D not certain. The length of the CDR3 is 11 residues. Trimming removed 4 bases from V and 1 base from J, with 3 bases in between. In germline, CDR1 is SGHNT, CDR2 YYREEE (reference sequence). The CDR3 bases are TGTGCCAGCAGCCCTTCCTACGAGCAGTACTTC. This codes for CASSPSYEQYF.

The chain has TRBV2 and TRBJ2-7, with 8 bases that match TRBD2. Germline V CDR1 and CDR2: SNHLY, FYNNEI. The CDR3 has 17 amino acids. Germline trimming cut 6 bases from V and 0 bases from J; bases unmatched to any gene: 13. The DNA of the CDR3 is TGTGCCAGCAGGGCCCCGGACGGTAGCGGGGACTCCTACGAGCAGTACTTC. This gives the protein CASRAPDGSGDSYEQYF.

This sequence joins TRBV6-4 and TRBJ2-2, with TRBD1 matching over 9 bases. Germline V gene lookup returns CDR1 MRHNA and CDR2 SNTAGT. The CDR3 is 14 amino acids. Germline trimming cut 6 bases from V and 4 bases from J; bases unmatched to any gene: 3. CDR3 loop: CASSLTGGTGELFF. The CDR3 DNA reads TGTGCCAGCAGCCTGACAGGGGGCACCGGGGAGCTGTTTTTT.

The genes are TRBV5-1 and TRBJ2-3; the match to TRBD1 covers 7 bases. The germline V gene encodes CDR1 SGHRS and CDR2 YFSETQ. V trimming: 0 bases; J trimming: 9 bases; junction bases outside the gene matches: 10. The CDR3 contains 15 residues. CDR3 amino acids: CASSLEGASTGTQYF. CDR3 bases: TGCGCCAGCAGCTTGGAGGGGGCTTCGACCGGGACGCAGTATTTT.

The sample holds a few counts of this clone. The V and J genes are TRBV9 and TRBJ1-1; possibly TRBD1 for D (6 bases). The CDR3 runs 14 residues. Germline V gives CDR1 SGDLS, CDR2 YYNGEE. The ends were cut back, 4 bases at V and 4 bases at J, with 14 bases in the middle. The CDR3 sequence is CASSPRQEGTEAFF. In nucleotides, the CDR3 is TGTGCCAGCAGCCCTAGACAGGAGGGCACTGAAGCTTTCTTT. Full variable domain (outside the CDR3, taken from reference TRBV9 and TRBJ1-1): DSGVTQTPKHLITATGQRVTLRCSPRSGDLSVYWYQQSLDQGLQFLIQYYNGEERAKGNILERFSAQQFPDLHSELNLSSLELGDSALYFCASSPRQEGTEAFFGQGTRLTVV.

The rearrangement joins TRBV2 to TRBJ1-4; TRBD1 matches at 8 bases. The CDR3 is 15 amino acids. Germline assignment: CDR1 SNHLY and CDR2 FYNNEI. Trimming at V came to 6 bases and at J to 5 bases, leaving 8 bases not matched to a gene. The CDR3: CASRRGDRLNEKLFF. The CDR3 region has the DNA TGTGCCAGCAGACGGGGGGACAGGTTAAATGAAAAACTGTTTTTT.

This clone has a handful of counts. The gene calls are TRBV4-3 and TRBJ2-2, with 8 bases matching TRBD1. The germline CDR1 and CDR2 sequences are LGHNA and YSLEER. The CDR3 has 16 residues. With V trimmed by 4 bases and J by 0 bases, 4 bases remained unmatched. CDR3 amino acids: CASSLGQGANTGELFF. In nucleotides, the CDR3 is TGCGCCAGCAGCCTAGGACAGGGCGCGAACACCGGGGAGCTGTTTTTT.

The chain has TRBV5-1 and TRBJ2-2; the match to TRBD2 covers 13 bases. Germline values: CDR1 SGHRS, CDR2 YFSETQ. The V and J ends lost 2 bases and 8 bases, in that order; junction bases with no gene match: 6. This CDR3 contains 16 residues. CDR3 amino acids: CASSFTSGGAKGELFF. The DNA of the CDR3 is TGCGCCAGCAGCTTCACTAGCGGGGGGGCCAAAGGGGAGCTGTTTTTT.

This clone appeared a few times. The DNA for the CDR3 is TGCGCCAGCAGCCGGGGGCTTCTGACAGCGAACACTGAAGCTTTCTTT. This encodes CASSRGLLTANTEAFF. The chain is built from TRBV4-1 and TRBJ1-1, with a tentative D call TRBD1 (6 bases). Germline CDR1 and CDR2: MGHRA and YSYEKL. The germline V and J ends were trimmed by 4 bases and 1 base, with 16 bases remaining between them. The CDR3 covers 16 residues.

This chain links TRBV4-3 with TRBJ2-4, with unresolved D. The CDR3 loop spans 16 amino acids. Trimming removed 0 bases from V and 0 bases from J, with 9 bases in between. Germline loops: CDR1 LGHNA, CDR2 YSLEER. The CDR3 loop is CASSQDPWLAKNIQYF. The CDR3 bases are TGCGCCAGCAGCCAAGACCCGTGGCTAGCCAAAAACATTCAGTACTTC.

The rearrangement uses TRBV11-2 and TRBJ2-5; 8 bases are a match to TRBD1. V lost 5 bases and J lost 6; bases outside the gene matches: 8. The CDR3 consists of 14 residues. CDR1 and CDR2 from the germline V gene are SGHAT and FQNNGV. Written as DNA, the CDR3 is TGTGCCAGCAGCCCGGGACAGGTCCTGAAGACCCAGTACTTC. Residues: CASSPGQVLKTQYF.

There are a few counts of this clone. The V gene is TRBV21-1, the J gene TRBJ2-2. TRBV21-1 is shown as a pseudogene. The CDR3 has 15 amino acids. The CDR3 sequence is CASSGGLKGTGELFF. CDR3 nucleotides: TGTGCCAGCAGCGGGGGGCTTAAAGGCACCGGGGAGCTGTTTTTT.

Of note for this clone: The same CDR3 can be traced to other DNA sequences in this sample. This chain connects TRBV6-5 to TRBJ1-5, with a weak D call TRBD1 (5 bases). The V and J ends lost 2 bases and 7 bases respectively, with 9 bases between them. CDR1 is MNHEY and CDR2 is SVGAGI in the germline V gene. CDR3 size: 13 residues. In DNA form, the CDR3 reads TGTGCCAGCAGTTACAGTAGGGGACAGCCCCAGCATTTT. This gives the protein CASSYSRGQPQHF.

This clone has only a few counts. The J gene is TRBJ1-6, the V gene TRBV2; TRBD1 might be the D (5 bases). There are 14 residues in the CDR3. Trimming left V 7 bases short and J 5 bases short, with 12 bases between. Germline CDR1 reads SNHLY; CDR2 reads FYNNEI. Here the CDR3 DNA reads TGTGCCAGCAAGGGCAGGGTCGATAATTCACCCCTCCACTTT. This codes for CASKGRVDNSPLHF.

The chain couples TRBV9 to TRBJ1-3; D is ambiguous. The V and J ends lost 0 bases and 4 bases respectively, with 5 bases between them. From germline, CDR1 is SGDLS and CDR2 YYNGEE. The CDR3 covers 13 residues. The CDR3 loop reads CASSVERGNTIYF. The CDR3 DNA reads TGTGCCAGCAGCGTAGAGAGGGGAAACACCATATATTTT.

This chain joins TRBV10-2 and TRBJ1-3, with D tentatively TRBD1 (6 bases). This CDR3 comprises 15 residues. V gave up 6 bases and J gave up 0 bases, with 12 bases separating them. CDR1 is WSHSY, CDR2 SAAADI, per germline. DNA of the CDR3: TGCGCCAGCAGGCGACAGGAGATCTCTGGAAACACCATATATTTT. This sequence encodes CASRRQEISGNTIYF.

The V and J genes are TRBV2 and TRBJ1-4, with TRBD1 identical over 11 bases. This CDR3 has 14 amino acids. Trimming removed 6 bases from V and 10 bases from J; junction bases left unmatched: 7. CDR1 SNHLY and CDR2 FYNNEI come from the germline V gene. The CDR3 protein is CASSVPGQGGKLFF. The CDR3 nucleotides are TGTGCCAGCAGCGTACCGGGACAGGGGGGAAAACTGTTTTTT.

V and J are TRBV6-4 and TRBJ2-2, with D perhaps TRBD2 (5 bases). The CDR3 runs to 14 residues. V lost 3 bases and J lost 5, with 10 bases in between. Germline CDR1 and CDR2: MRHNA and SNTAGT. CDR3 protein: CASSELASTGELFF. CDR3 DNA sequence: TGTGCCAGCAGTGAGCTAGCATCTACCGGGGAGCTGTTTTTT.